The clone carrying this T cell receptor (beta chain) was counted many times. Its antigen is undetermined. The data derive from a study of T-cell reconstitution after alpha-beta-depleted transplantation in children. Study outcomes and limitations: The origin of alpha-beta T cells about two months after transplant was reportedly several hundred expanded graft clones. TCRbeta diversity was high at day 60 in some patients (a result of surviving recipient T cells and thymic progenitors). Once a year had passed after transplant, T-cell counts and diversity came mostly from newly produced T cells.

This CDR3 has 15 amino acids. V was clipped by 0 bases and J by 5 bases; unmatched bases: 5. Looked up from germline, CDR1 is LGHNA and CDR2 is YSLEER. For TCRbeta, the library was prepared with unique molecular identifiers. One entry per CDR3 protein results from TCRdb running MiXCR on the PCR reads. Altogether approximately 500,000 distinct CDR3 sequences are present, about 10% being singletons, with the ten largest covering 2%. The source of this sequence is a child aged 2 to 9 with inherited bone marrow failure, due to receive a stem cell transplant. This chain links TRBV4-3 with TRBJ2-3; 7 bases are shared with TRBD2. The material sequenced was PBMCs, taken before TCRalphabeta/CD19-depleted stem cell transplant. Here the CDR3 reads CASSQEGGAGDTQYF. The CDR3 DNA sequence: TGCGCCAGCAGCCAAGAGGGAGGGGCCGGAGATACGCAGTATTTT.